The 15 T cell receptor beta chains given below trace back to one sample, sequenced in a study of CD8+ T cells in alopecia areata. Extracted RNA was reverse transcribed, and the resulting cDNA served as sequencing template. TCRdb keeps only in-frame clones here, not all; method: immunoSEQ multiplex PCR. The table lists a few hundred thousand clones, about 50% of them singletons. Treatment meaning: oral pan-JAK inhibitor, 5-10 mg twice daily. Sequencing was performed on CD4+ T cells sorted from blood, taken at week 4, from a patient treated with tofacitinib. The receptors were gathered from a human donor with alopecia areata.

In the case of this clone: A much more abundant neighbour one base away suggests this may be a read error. As DNA, the CDR3 is TGTGCCAGCAGTTACAGGGACACCGGGGAGCTGTTTTTT. Protein sequence: CASSYRDTGELFF. This rearrangement joins TRBV7-2 to TRBJ2-2, with a tentative D call TRBD1 (6 bases). The CDR3 length is 13 residues. The V gene lost 6 bases and the J gene lost 3 bases, with 8 bases spanning the gap. Germline CDR1 is SGHTA and CDR2 is FQGNSA. Full variable domain (rest looked up from reference TRBV7-2 and TRBJ2-2): GAGVSQSPSNKVTEKGKDVELRCDPISGHTALYWYRQSLGQGLEFLIYFQGNSAPDKSGLPSDRFSAERTGGSVSTLTIQRTQQEDSAVYLCASSYRDTGELFFGEGSRLTVL.

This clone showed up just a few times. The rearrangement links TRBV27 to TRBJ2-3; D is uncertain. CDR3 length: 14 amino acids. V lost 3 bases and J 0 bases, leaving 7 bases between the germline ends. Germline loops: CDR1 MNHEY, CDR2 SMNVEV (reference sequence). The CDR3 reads CASSFRPSTDTQYF. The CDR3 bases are TGTGCCAGCAGTTTTCGGCCGAGCACAGATACGCAGTATTTT.

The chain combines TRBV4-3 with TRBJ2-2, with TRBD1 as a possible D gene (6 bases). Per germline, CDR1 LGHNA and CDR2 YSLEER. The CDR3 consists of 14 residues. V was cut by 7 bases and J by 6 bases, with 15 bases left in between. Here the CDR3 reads CASNQGSTAGELFF. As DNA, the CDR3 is TGCGCCAGCAACCAGGGGAGTACGGCCGGGGAGCTGTTTTTT.

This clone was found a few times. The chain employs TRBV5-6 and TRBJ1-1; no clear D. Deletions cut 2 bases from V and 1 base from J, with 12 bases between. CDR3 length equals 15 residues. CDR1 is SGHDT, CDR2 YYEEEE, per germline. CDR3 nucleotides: TGTGCCAGCAGCTTAGGGCGTAAGCCGAACACTGAAGCTTTCTTT. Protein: CASSLGRKPNTEAFF. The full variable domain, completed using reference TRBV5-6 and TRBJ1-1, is DAGVTQSPTHLIKTRGQQVTLRCSPKSGHDTVSWYQQALGQGPQFIFQYYEEEERQRGNFPDRFSGHQFPNYSSELNVNALLLGDSALYLCASSLGRKPNTEAFFGQGTRLTVV.

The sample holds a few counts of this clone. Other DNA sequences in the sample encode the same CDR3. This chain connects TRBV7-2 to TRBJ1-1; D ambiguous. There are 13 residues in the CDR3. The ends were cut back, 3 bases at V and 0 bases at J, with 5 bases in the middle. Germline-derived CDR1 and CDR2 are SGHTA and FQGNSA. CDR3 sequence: CASSFYMNTEAFF. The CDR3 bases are TGTGCCAGCAGCTTCTACATGAACACTGAAGCTTTCTTT.

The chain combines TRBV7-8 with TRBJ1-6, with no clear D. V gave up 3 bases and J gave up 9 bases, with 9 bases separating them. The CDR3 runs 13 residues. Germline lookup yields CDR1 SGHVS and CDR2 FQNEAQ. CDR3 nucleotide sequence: TGTGCCAGCAGCTTGGGTTCTGGTTCACCCCTCCACTTT. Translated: CASSLGSGSPLHF.

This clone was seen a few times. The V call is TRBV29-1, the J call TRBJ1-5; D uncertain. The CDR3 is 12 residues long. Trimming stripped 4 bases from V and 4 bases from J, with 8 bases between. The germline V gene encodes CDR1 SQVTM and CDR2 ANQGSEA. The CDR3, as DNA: TGCAGCGTTGGATGGTTAAATCAGCCCCAGCATTTT. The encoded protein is CSVGWLNQPQHF.

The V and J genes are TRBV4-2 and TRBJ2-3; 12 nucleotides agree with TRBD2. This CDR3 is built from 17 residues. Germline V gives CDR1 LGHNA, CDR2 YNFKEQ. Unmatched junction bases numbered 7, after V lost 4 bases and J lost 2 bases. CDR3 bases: TGTGCCAGCAGCCTTGGGTGGACTAGCGGGGACACAGATACGCAGTATTTT. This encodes CASSLGWTSGDTDTQYF.

The CDR3 spells CSVVRDISTDTQYF. In DNA form, the CDR3 reads TGCAGCGTTGTACGAGACATTAGCACAGATACGCAGTATTTT. The chain is built from TRBV29-1 and TRBJ2-3; D remains unclear. The germline V gene has CDR1 SQVTM and CDR2 ANQGSEA. The V end was cut by 4 bases, the J end by 0 bases, with 11 bases between. The CDR3 extends over 14 amino acids.

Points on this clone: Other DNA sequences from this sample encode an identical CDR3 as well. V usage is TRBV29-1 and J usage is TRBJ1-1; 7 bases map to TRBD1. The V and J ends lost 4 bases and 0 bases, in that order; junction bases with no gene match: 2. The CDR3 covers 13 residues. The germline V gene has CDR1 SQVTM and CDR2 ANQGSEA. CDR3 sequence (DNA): TGCAGCGTTGGCAGGGGGATGAACACTGAAGCTTTCTTT. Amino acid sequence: CSVGRGMNTEAFF.

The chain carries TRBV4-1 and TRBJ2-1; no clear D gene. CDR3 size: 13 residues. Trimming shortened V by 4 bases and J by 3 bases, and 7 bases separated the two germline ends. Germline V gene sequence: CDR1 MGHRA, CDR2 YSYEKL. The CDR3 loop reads CASSPPGYNEQFF. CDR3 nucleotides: TGCGCCAGCAGCCCCCCAGGCTACAATGAGCAGTTCTTC.

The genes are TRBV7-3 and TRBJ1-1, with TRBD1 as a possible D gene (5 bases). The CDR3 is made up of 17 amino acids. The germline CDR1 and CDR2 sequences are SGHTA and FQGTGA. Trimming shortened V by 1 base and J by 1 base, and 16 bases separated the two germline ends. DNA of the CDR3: TGTGCCAGCAGCTTAAGTGGCAGGGAGAAAACGAACACTGAAGCTTTCTTT. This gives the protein CASSLSGREKTNTEAFF.

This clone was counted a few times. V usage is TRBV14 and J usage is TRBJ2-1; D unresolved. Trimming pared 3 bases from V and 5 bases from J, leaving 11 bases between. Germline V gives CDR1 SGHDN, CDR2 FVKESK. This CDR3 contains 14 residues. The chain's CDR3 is CASSHRAANNEQFF. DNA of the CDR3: TGTGCCAGCAGCCACCGGGCCGCCAACAATGAGCAGTTCTTC.

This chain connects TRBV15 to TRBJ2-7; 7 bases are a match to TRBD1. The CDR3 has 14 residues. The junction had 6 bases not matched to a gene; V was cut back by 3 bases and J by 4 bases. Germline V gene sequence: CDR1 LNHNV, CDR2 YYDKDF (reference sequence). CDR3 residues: CATSSRDRPYEQYF. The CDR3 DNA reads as TGTGCCACCAGCAGCCGGGACAGACCTTACGAGCAGTACTTC.

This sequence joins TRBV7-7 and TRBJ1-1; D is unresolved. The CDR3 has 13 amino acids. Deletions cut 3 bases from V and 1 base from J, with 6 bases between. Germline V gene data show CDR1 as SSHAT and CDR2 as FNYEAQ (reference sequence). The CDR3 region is CASSFHENTEAFF. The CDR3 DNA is TGTGCCAGCAGCTTCCACGAGAACACTGAAGCTTTCTTT.